The present TCR beta chain was sequenced within a study of T cell repertoires in cytomegalovirus infection. MiXCR was run by TCRdb on the reads, yielding one entry per CDR3 protein. The sample carries 150,000 to 200,000 distinct CDR3 sequences, more than 15% recorded once. CDR1 is SQVTM, CDR2 ANQGSEA, per germline. The V gene lost 7 bases and the J gene lost 5 bases, with 7 bases spanning the gap. The CDR3 contains 10 residues. The receptor's source is a human donor in good health (CMV status not recorded). Some clones in this sample may be carry-over from other donors' samples. The V call is TRBV29-1, the J call TRBJ2-3; D call uncertain. The material sequenced was CD8+ T cells from PBMCs. The CDR3 bases are TGCAGCGGTCAGGTAGATACGCAGTATTTT. Amino acid sequence: CSGQVDTQYF.